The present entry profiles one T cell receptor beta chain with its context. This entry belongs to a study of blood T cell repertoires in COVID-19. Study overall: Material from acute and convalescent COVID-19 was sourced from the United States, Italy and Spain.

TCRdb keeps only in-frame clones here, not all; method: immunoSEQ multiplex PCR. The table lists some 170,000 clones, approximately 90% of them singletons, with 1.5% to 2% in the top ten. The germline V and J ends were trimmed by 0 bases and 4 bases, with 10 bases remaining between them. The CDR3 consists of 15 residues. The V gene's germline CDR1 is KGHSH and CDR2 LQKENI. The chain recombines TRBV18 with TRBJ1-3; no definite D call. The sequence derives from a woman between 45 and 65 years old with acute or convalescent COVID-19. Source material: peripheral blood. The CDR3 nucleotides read TGTGCCAGCTCACCACCGGAGGGATTGGGAAACACCATATATTTT. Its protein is CASSPPEGLGNTIYF. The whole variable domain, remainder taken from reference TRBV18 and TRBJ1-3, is NAGVMQNPRHLVRRRGQEARLRCSPMKGHSHVYWYRQLPEEGLKFMVYLQKENIIDESGMPKERFSAEFPKEGPSILRIQQVVRGDSAAYFCASSPPEGLGNTIYFGEGSWLTVV.